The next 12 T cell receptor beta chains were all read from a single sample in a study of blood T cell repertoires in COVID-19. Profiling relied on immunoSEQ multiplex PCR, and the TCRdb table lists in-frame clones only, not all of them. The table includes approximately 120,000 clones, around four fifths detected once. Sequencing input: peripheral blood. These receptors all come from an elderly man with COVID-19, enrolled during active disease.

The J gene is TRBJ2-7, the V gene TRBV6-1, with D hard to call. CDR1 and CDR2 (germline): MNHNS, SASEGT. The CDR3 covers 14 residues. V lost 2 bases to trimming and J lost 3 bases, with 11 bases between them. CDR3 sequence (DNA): TGTGCCAGCAGTGAATCAACCAGTGGCTACGAGCAGTACTTC. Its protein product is CASSESTSGYEQYF.

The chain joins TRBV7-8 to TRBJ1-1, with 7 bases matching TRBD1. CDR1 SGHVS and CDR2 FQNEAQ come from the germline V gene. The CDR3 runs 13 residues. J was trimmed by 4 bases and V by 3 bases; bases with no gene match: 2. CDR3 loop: CASSLGQITEAFF. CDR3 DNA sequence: TGTGCCAGCAGCTTGGGACAGATCACTGAAGCTTTCTTT.

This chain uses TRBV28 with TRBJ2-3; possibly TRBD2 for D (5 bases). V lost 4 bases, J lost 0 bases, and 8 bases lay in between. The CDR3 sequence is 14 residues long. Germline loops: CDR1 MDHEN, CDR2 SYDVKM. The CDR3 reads CASSYGGSTDTQYF. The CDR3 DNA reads TGTGCCAGCAGTTACGGCGGGAGCACAGATACGCAGTATTTT.

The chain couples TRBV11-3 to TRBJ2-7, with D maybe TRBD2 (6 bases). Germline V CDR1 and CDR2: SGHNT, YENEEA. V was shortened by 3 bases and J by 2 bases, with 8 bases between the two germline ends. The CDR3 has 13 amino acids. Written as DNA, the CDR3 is TGTGCCAGCAGCTTTAGCGGCACCTACGAGCAGTACTTC. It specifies CASSFSGTYEQYF.

CDR3 in DNA: TGTGCCAGCAGTTTTAGCCCGGAGCGTGAGCAGTTCTTC. This encodes CASSFSPEREQFF. This chain joins TRBV6-4 and TRBJ2-1; D unclear. Trimming shortened V by 5 bases and J by 9 bases, and 14 bases separated the two germline ends. The CDR3 spans 13 residues. Germline assignment: CDR1 MRHNA and CDR2 SNTAGT.

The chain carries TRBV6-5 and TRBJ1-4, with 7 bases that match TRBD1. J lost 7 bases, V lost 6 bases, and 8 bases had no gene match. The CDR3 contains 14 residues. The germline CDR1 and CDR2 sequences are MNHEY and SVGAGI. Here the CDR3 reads CASRPGQTAEKLFF. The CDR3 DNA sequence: TGTGCCAGCAGACCGGGACAGACGGCTGAAAAACTGTTTTTT.

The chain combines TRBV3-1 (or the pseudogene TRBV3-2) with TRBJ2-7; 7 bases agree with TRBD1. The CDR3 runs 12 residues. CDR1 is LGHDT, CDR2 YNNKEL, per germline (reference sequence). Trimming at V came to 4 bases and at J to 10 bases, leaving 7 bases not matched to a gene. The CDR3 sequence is CASSRQGPKQYF. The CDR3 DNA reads TGTGCCAGCAGCCGACAGGGACCGAAACAGTACTTC.

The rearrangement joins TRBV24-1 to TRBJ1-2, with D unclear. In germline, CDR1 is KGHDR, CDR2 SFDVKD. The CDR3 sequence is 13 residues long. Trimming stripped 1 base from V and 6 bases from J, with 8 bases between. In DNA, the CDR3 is TGTGCCACCAGTGATTTTGCCGGGGATGGCTACACCTTC. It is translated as CATSDFAGDGYTF.

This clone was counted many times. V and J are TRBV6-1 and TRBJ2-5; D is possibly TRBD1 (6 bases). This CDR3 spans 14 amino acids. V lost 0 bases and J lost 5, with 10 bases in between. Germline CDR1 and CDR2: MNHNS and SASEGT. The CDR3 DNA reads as TGTGCCAGCAGTGAAGCGCCGCAGGGGGAGACCCAGTACTTC. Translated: CASSEAPQGETQYF.

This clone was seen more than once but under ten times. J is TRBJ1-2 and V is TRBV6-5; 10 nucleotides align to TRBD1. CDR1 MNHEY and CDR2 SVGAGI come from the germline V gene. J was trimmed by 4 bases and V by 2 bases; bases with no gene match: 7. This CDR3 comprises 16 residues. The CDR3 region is CASSYLRTGGSYGYTF. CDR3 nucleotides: TGTGCCAGCAGTTACCTTAGGACAGGGGGAAGCTATGGCTACACCTTC.

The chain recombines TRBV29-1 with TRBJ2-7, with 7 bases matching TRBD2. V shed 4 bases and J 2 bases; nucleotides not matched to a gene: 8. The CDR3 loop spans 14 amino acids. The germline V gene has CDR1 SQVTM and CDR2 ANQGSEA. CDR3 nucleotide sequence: TGCAGCGTTGTACCCCTAGCGGAACCCTACGAGCAGTACTTC. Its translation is CSVVPLAEPYEQYF.

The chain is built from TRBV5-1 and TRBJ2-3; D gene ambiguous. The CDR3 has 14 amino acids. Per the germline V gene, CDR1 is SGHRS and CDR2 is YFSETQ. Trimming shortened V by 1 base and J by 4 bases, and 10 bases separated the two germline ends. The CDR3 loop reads CASSLFASADTQYF. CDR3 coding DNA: TGCGCCAGCAGCTTGTTTGCTTCGGCAGATACGCAGTATTTT.